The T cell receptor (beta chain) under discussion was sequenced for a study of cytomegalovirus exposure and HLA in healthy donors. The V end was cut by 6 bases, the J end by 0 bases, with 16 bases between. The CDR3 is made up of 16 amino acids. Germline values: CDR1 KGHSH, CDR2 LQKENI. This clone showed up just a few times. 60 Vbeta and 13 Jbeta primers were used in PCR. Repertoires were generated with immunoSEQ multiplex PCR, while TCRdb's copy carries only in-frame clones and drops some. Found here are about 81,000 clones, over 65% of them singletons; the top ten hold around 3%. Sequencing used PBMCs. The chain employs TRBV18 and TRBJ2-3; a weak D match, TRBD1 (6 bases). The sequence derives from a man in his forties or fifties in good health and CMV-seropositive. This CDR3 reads CASSPGTPTSTDTQYF. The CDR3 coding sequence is TGTGCCAGCTCGCCCGGGACACCTACAAGCACAGATACGCAGTATTTT. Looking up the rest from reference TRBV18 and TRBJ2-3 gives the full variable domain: NAGVMQNPRHLVRRRGQEARLRCSPMKGHSHVYWYRQLPEEGLKFMVYLQKENIIDESGMPKERFSAEFPKEGPSILRIQQVVRGDSAAYFCASSPGTPTSTDTQYFGPGTRLTVL.